Shown below are 3 T cell receptor beta chains from a single sample sequenced in a study of CD8 T cells in Susac syndrome. After extraction with the RNeasy kit, roughly 0.45 to 1 ug of the RNA was reverse transcribed using random hexamers. TCRdb analysed the immunoSEQ multiplex PCR reads with MiXCR anew, one entry per CDR3 protein. The sample records about 150,000 distinct CDR3 sequences, roughly 96% being singletons. The sequenced sample consisted of CD4+ T cells from PBMCs. These receptors came from a human donor with Susac syndrome.

The chain links TRBV20-1 to TRBJ2-6; D is ambiguous. This CDR3 spans 14 amino acids. Germline loops: CDR1 DFQATT, CDR2 SNEGSKA (reference sequence). Trimming cost V 0 bases and J 7 bases, with 10 bases left between them. The CDR3 reads CSARDPASANVLTF. The CDR3 DNA is TGCAGTGCTAGAGATCCGGCTTCAGCCAACGTCCTGACTTTC.

This sequence joins TRBV25-1 and TRBJ2-7; D remains unclear. The germline CDR1 and CDR2 sequences are MGHDK and SYGVNS. V lost 2 bases and J 6 bases, leaving 8 bases between the germline ends. CDR3 length: 12 residues. Written as DNA, the CDR3 is TGTGCCAGCAGTGAAGGTAGGAGCGAGCAGTACTTC. Protein sequence: CASSEGRSEQYF.

The chain joins TRBV4-1 to TRBJ1-2; no firm D call. The germline CDR1 and CDR2 sequences are MGHRA and YSYEKL. The CDR3 is 17 amino acids. The V end was cut by 3 bases, the J end by 10 bases, with 27 bases between. The CDR3 nucleotides read TGCGCCAGCAGCCACGCATCCGGCCGCGGTGCGTCGATGGCCTACACCTTC. Amino acid sequence: CASSHASGRGASMAYTF.